Shown below are 2 T cell receptor beta chains from a single sample sequenced in a study of blood T cell repertoires in COVID-19. Assay: immunoSEQ multiplex PCR; the TCRdb copy retains only in-frame clones and omits some. In the table there are about 440,000 clones, roughly 89% of which are singletons. Sequencing was performed on peripheral blood. These receptors were collected from a woman in her twenties or thirties with acute or convalescent COVID-19.

V usage is TRBV2 and J usage is TRBJ2-7; D perhaps matches TRBD2 (6 bases). Germline V gene sequence: CDR1 SNHLY, CDR2 FYNNEI. V lost 7 bases and J lost 3, with 13 bases in between. The CDR3 length is 13 residues. For the CDR3, the DNA is TGTGCCAGCAATAAGGGGAGGTTCTACGAGCAGTACTTC. This translates into CASNKGRFYEQYF. Variable domain in full (rest from reference TRBV2 and TRBJ2-7): EPEVTQTPSHQVTQMGQEVILRCVPISNHLYFYWYRQILGQKVEFLVSFYNNEISEKSEIFDDQFSVERPDGSNFTLKIRSTKLEDSAMYFCASNKGRFYEQYFGPGTRLTVT.

V usage is TRBV15 and J usage is TRBJ2-1; 14 bases match TRBD2. CDR1 is LNHNV and CDR2 is YYDKDF in the germline V gene (reference sequence). V shed 5 bases and J 6 bases; nucleotides not matched to a gene: 9. The CDR3 extends over 17 amino acids. The CDR3 nucleotides are TGTGCCACCAGCCGGGGACTAGCGGGGGCCGGGGGCAATGAGCAGTTCTTC. Its protein is CATSRGLAGAGGNEQFF.